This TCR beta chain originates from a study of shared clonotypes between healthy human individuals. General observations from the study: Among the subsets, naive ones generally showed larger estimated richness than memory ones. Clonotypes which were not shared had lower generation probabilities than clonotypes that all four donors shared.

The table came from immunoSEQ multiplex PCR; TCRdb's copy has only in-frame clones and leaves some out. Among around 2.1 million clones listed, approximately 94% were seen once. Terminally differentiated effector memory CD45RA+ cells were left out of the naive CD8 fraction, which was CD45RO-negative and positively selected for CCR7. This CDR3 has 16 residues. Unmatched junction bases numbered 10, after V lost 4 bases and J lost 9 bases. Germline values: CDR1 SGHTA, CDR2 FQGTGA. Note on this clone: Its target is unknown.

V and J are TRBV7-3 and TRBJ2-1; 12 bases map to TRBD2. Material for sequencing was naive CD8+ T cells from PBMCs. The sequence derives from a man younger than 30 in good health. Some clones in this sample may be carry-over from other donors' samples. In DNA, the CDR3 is TGTGCCAGCAGCTCCCTAGCGGGAGGGCTTCGGGGTGAGCAGTTCTTC. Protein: CASSSLAGGLRGEQFF.